The clone carrying this T cell receptor beta chain occurred many times. This sample is drawn from a study of T cell repertoires in cytomegalovirus infection. A single record per CDR3 protein comes from TCRdb applying MiXCR to the reads. Of almost 550,000 distinct CDR3 sequences in the sample, more than 15% were seen once. This CDR3 has 12 amino acids. V lost 8 bases, J lost 9 bases, and 14 bases lay in between. The germline CDR1 and CDR2 sequences are MDHEN and SYDVKM. The chain joins TRBV28 to TRBJ2-1; D is tentatively TRBD1 or TRBD2 (5 bases each). The sequence was collected from a human donor in good health (CMV status not recorded). Some clones in this sample may be carry-over from other donors' samples. Sequenced sample: CD8+ T cells from PBMCs. The CDR3 loop is CASHGARIEQFF. The CDR3 DNA is TGTGCCAGCCACGGGGCGAGGATTGAGCAGTTCTTC.